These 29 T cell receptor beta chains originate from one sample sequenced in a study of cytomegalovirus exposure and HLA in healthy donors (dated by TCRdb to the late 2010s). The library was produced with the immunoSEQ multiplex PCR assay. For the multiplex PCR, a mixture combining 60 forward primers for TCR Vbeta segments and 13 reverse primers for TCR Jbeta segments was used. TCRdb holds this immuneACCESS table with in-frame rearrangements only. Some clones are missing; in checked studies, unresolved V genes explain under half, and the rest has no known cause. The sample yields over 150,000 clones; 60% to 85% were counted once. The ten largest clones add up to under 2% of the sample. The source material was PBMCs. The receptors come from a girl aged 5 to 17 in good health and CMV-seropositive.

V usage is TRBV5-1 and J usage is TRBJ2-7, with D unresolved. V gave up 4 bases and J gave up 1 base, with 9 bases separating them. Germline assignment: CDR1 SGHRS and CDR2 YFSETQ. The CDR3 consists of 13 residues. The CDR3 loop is CASSPPGSYEQYF. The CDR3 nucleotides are TGCGCCAGCAGCCCCCCAGGATCCTACGAGCAGTACTTC.

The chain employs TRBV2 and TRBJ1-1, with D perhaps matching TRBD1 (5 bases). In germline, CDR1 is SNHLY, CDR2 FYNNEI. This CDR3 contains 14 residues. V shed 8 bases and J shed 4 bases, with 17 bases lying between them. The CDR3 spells CASGVGGVGTEAFF. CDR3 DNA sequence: TGTGCCAGCGGGGTGGGGGGGGTGGGCACTGAAGCTTTCTTT.

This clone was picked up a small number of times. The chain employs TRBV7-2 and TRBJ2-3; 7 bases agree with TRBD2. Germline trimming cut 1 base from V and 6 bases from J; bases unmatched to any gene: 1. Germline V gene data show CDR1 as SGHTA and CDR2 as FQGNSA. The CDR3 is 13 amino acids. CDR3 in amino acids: CASSLVGGDTQYF. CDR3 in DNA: TGTGCCAGCAGCTTAGTCGGGGGGGATACGCAGTATTTT.

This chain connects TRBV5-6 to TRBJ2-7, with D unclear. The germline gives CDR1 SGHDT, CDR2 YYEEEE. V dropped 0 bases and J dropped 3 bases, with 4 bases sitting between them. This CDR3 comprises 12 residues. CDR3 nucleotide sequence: TGTGCCAGCAGCTTGGCAAACTACGAGCAGTACTTC. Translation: CASSLANYEQYF.

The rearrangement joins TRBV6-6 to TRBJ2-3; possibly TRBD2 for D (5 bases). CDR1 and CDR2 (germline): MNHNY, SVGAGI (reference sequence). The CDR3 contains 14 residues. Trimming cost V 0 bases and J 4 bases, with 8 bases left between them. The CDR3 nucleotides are TGTGCCAGCAGTTACTCCGAGGGCCCAGATACGCAGTATTTT. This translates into CASSYSEGPDTQYF.

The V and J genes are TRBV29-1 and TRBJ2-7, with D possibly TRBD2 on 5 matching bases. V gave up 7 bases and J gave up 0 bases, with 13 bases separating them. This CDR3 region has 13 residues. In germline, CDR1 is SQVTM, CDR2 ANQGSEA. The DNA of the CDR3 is TGCAGCGCTGGACTGTACGACTCCTACGAGCAGTACTTC. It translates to CSAGLYDSYEQYF.

The CDR3 protein is CASRLDRGTHYEQYF. The CDR3 DNA follows: TGTGCCAGCAGGCTTGACAGGGGGACACACTACGAGCAGTACTTC. This sequence joins TRBV5-4 and TRBJ2-7; 9 bases line up with TRBD1. Unmatched junction bases numbered 9, after V lost 5 bases and J lost 3 bases. This CDR3 spans 15 amino acids. Looked up from germline, CDR1 is SGHNT and CDR2 is YYREEE (reference sequence).

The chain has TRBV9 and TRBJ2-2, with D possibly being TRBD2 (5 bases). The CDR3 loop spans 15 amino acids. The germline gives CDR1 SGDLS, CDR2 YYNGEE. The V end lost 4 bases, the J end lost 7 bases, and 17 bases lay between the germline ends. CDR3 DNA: TGTGCCAGCAGCCCCGGGATTATGGGGAGCGGGGAGCTGTTTTTT. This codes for CASSPGIMGSGELFF.

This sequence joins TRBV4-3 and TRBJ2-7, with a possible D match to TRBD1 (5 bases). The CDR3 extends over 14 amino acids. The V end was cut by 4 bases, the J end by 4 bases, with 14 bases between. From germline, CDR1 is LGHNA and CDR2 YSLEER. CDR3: CASSLRGQGYEQYF. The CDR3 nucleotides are TGCGCCAGCAGCCTAAGGGGTCAGGGATACGAGCAGTACTTC.

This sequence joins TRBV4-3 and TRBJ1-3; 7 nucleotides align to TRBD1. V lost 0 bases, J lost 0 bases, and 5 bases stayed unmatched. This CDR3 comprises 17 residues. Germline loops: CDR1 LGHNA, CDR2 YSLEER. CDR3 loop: CASSQEAQGSSGNTIYF. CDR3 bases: TGCGCCAGCAGCCAAGAGGCACAGGGGAGCTCTGGAAACACCATATATTTT.

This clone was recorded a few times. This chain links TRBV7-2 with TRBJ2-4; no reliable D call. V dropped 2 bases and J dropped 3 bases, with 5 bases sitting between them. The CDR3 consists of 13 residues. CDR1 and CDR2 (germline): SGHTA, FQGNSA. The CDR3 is CASSLLIKNIQYF. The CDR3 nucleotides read TGTGCCAGCAGCTTACTTATCAAAAACATTCAGTACTTC.

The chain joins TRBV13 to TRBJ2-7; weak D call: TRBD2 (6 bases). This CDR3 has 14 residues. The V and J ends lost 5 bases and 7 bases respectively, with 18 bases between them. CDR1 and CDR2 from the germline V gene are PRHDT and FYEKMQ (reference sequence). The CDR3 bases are TGTGCCAGCAGCCCCCGAGGCCCGGCGGGGGAGCAGTACTTC. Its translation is CASSPRGPAGEQYF.

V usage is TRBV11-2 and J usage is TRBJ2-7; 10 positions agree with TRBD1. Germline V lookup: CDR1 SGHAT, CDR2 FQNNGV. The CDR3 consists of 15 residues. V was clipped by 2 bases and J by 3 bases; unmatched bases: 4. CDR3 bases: TGTGCCAGCAGCTTACCGACAGGGGGCCACTACGAGCAGTACTTC. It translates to CASSLPTGGHYEQYF.

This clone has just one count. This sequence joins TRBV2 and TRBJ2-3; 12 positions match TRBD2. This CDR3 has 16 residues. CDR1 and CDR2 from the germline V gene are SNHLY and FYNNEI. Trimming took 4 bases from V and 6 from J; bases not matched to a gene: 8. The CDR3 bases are TGTGCCAGCAGTGGGCCTAGCGGGGGGGCCGGGGATACGCAGTATTTT. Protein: CASSGPSGGAGDTQYF. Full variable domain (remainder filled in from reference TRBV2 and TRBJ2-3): EPEVTQTPSHQVTQMGQEVILRCVPISNHLYFYWYRQILGQKVEFLVSFYNNEISEKSEIFDDQFSVERPDGSNFTLKIRSTKLEDSAMYFCASSGPSGGAGDTQYFGPGTRLTVL.

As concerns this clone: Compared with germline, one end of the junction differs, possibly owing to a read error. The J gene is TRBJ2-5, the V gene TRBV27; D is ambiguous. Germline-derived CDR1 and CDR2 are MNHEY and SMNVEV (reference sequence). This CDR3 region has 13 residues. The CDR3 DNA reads TGTGCCAGCGGTTTCGACTTAGGAGAGACCCAGTACTTC. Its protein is CASGFDLGETQYF.

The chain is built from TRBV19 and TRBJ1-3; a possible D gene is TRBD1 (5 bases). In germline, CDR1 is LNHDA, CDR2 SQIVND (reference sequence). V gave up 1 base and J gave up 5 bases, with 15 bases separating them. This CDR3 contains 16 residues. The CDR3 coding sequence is TGTGCCAGTAGTATAGGAGGGGAGGGAGGCCGAAACACCATATATTTT. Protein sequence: CASSIGGEGGRNTIYF.

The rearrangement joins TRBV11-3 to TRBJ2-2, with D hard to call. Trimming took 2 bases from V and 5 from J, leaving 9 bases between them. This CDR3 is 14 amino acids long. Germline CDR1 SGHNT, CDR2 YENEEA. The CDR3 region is CASSLYALTGELFF. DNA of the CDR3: TGTGCCAGCAGCTTATACGCCCTAACCGGGGAGCTGTTTTTT.

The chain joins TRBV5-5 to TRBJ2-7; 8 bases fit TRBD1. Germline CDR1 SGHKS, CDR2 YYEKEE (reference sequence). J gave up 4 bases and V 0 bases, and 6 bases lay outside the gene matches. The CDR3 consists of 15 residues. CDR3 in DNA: TGTGCCAGCAGCTTGGTCTCAGGGGGCGGGTACGAGCAGTACTTC. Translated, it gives CASSLVSGGGYEQYF.

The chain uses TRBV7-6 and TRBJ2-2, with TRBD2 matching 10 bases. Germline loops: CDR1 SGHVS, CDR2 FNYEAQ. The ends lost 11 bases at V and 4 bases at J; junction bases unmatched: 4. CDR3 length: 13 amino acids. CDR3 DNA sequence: TGTGCCGGAGAGCGGGGGGGCACCGGGGAGCTGTTTTTT. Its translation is CAGERGGTGELFF.

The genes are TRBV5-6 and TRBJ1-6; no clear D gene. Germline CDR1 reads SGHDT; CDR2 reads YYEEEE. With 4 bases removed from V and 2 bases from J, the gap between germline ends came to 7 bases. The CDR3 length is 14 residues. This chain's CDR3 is CASSPQAYNSPLHF. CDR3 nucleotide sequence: TGTGCCAGCAGCCCCCAGGCCTATAATTCACCCCTCCACTTT.

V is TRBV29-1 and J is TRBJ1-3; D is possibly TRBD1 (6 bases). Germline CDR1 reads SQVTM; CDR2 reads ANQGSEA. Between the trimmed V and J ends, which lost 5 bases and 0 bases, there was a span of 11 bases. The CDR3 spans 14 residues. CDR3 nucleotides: TGCAGCGTTATCCAGGGGTACTCTGGAAACACCATATATTTT. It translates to CSVIQGYSGNTIYF. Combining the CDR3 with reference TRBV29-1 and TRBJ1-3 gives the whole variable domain SAVISQKPSRDICQRGTSLTIQCQVDSQVTMMFWYRQQPGQSLTLIATANQGSEATYESGFVIDKFPISRPNLTFSTLTVSNMSPEDSSIYLCSVIQGYSGNTIYFGEGSWLTVV.

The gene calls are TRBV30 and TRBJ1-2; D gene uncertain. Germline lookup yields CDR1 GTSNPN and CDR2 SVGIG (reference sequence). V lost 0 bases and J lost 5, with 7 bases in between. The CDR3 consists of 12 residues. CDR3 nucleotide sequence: TGTGCCTGGAGTGTAGCGGAATATGGCTACACCTTC. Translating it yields CAWSVAEYGYTF. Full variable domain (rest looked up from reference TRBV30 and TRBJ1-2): SQTIHQWPATLVQPVGSPLSLECTVEGTSNPNLYWYRQAAGRGLQLLFYSVGIGQISSEVPQNLSASRPQDRQFILSSKKLLLSDSGFYLCAWSVAEYGYTFGSGTRLTVV.

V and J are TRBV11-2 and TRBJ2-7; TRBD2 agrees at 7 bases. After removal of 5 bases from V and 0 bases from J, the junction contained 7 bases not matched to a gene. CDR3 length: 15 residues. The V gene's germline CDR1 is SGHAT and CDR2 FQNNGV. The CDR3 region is CASSPRRGSSYEQYF. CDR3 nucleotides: TGTGCCAGCAGCCCTCGGCGGGGGAGCTCCTACGAGCAGTACTTC.

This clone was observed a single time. The CDR3 DNA follows: TGTGCTAGTGGTTTCTGGTCGGGTGTCACTGAAGCTTTCTTT. It specifies CASGFWSGVTEAFF. The rearrangement joins TRBV12-5 to TRBJ1-1; D ambiguous. V gave up 3 bases and J gave up 4 bases, with 12 bases separating them. The V gene's germline CDR1 is LGHNT and CDR2 FRNRAP. This CDR3 contains 14 residues.

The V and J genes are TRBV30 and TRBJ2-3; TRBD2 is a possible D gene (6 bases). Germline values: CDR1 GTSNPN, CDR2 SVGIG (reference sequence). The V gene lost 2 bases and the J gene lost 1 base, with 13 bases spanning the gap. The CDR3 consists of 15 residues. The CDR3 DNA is TGTGCCTGGAGTCCCTATAGCGGACGCACAGATACGCAGTATTTT. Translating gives CAWSPYSGRTDTQYF.

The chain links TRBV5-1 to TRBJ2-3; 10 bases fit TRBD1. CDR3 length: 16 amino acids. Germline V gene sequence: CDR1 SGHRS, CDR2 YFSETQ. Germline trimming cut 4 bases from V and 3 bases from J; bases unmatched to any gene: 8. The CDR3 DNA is TGCGCCAGCAGCCCGGGACAGGGGAGCATAACAGATACGCAGTATTTT. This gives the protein CASSPGQGSITDTQYF.

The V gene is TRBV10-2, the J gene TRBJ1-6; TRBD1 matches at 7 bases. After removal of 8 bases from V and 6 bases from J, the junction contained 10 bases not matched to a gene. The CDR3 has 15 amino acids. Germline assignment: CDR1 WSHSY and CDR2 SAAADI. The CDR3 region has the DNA TGCGCCAGCCTCCACCAGACAGGGATTAATTCACCCCTCCACTTT. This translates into CASLHQTGINSPLHF.

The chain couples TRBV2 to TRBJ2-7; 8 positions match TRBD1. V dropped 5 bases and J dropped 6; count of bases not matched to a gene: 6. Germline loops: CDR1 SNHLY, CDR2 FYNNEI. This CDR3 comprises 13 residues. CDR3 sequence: CASSSAGGTEQYF. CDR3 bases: TGTGCCAGCAGTTCCGCAGGGGGCACCGAGCAGTACTTC.

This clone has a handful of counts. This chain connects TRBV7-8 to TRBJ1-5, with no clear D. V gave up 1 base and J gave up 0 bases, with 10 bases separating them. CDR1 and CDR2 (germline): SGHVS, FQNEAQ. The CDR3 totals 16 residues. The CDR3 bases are TGTGCCAGCAGCTTAGAGGGAGCCTATAGCAATCAGCCCCAGCATTTT. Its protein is CASSLEGAYSNQPQHF. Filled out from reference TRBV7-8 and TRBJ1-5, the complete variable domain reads GAGVSQSPRYKVAKRGQDVALRCDPISGHVSLFWYQQALGQGPEFLTYFQNEAQLDKSGLPSDRFFAERPEGSVSTLKIQRTQQEDSAVYLCASSLEGAYSNQPQHFGDGTRLSIL.